A selection of T cell receptor beta chains follows, all from one sample in a study of shared clonotypes between healthy human individuals. Sequencing used immunoSEQ multiplex PCR; TCRdb keeps in-frame clones, though not all of them. Among some 2,000,000 clones listed, about 95% were seen once. Material for sequencing was naive CD8+ T cells sorted from blood. These receptors originate from a man younger than 30 in good health. Both conserved end residues are part of each CDR3. The D gene is left open where the match is weak. Size is stated for part of the rows, as once, few or many counts, or as a class when the clone is expanded.

d_call: NA
j_call: TRBJ1-6
v_call: TRBV19
cdr3_length: 17
clone_size: NA
cdr3_aa: CASSPAPVQGLGSPLHF

d_call: TRBD1
j_call: TRBJ2-6
v_call: TRBV5-4
cdr3_length: 17
clone_size: NA
cdr3_aa: CASSFDREGYGANVLTF

d_call: NA
j_call: TRBJ1-1
v_call: TRBV5-6
cdr3_length: 13
clone_size: NA
cdr3_aa: CASSLGPGSKAFF

d_call: NA
j_call: TRBJ2-7
v_call: TRBV9
cdr3_length: 13
clone_size: NA
cdr3_aa: CASSPGGEYEQYF

d_call: NA
j_call: TRBJ2-1
v_call: TRBV5-6
cdr3_length: 17
clone_size: NA
cdr3_aa: CASSLGGVAVGYNEQFF

d_call: NA
j_call: TRBJ1-1
v_call: TRBV6-6
cdr3_length: 12
clone_size: NA
cdr3_aa: CASGGLNTEAFF

d_call: NA
j_call: TRBJ1-1
v_call: TRBV5-1
cdr3_length: 16
clone_size: NA
cdr3_aa: CASSLDPGGPLTEAFF

d_call: NA
j_call: TRBJ2-1
v_call: TRBV11-2
cdr3_length: 16
clone_size: NA
cdr3_aa: CASSLDPSGTYNEQFF

d_call: NA
j_call: TRBJ2-5
v_call: TRBV4-3
cdr3_length: 13
clone_size: NA
cdr3_aa: CASSQDLWETQYF

d_call: NA
j_call: TRBJ2-6
v_call: TRBV6-5
cdr3_length: 15
clone_size: NA
cdr3_aa: CASSSGPSGANVLTF

d_call: TRBD2
j_call: TRBJ2-1
v_call: TRBV9
cdr3_length: 12
clone_size: NA
cdr3_aa: CASSPSGTSPIF

d_call: TRBD1
j_call: TRBJ2-7
v_call: TRBV2
cdr3_length: 14
clone_size: once
cdr3_aa: CASSPGQGGYEQYF

d_call: TRBD1
j_call: TRBJ1-1
v_call: TRBV5-4
cdr3_length: 16
clone_size: NA
cdr3_aa: CASSLLTGTGTDEAFF

d_call: NA
j_call: TRBJ1-1
v_call: TRBV10-2
cdr3_length: 10
clone_size: NA
cdr3_aa: CASWGPKAFF

d_call: NA
j_call: TRBJ2-7
v_call: TRBV27
cdr3_length: 14
clone_size: NA
cdr3_aa: CASRTGTMGYEQYF

d_call: NA
j_call: TRBJ2-5
v_call: TRBV27
cdr3_length: 14
clone_size: NA
cdr3_aa: CASSLLGAGETQYF

d_call: NA
j_call: TRBJ2-5
v_call: TRBV27
cdr3_length: 15
clone_size: NA
cdr3_aa: CASSPRDPIAETQYF

d_call: NA
j_call: TRBJ2-2
v_call: TRBV5-4
cdr3_length: 14
clone_size: NA
cdr3_aa: CASSRDSNTGELFF

d_call: TRBD2
j_call: TRBJ2-1
v_call: TRBV4-3
cdr3_length: 21
clone_size: NA
cdr3_aa: CASSQDGTSGIIPSSYNEQFF

d_call: NA
j_call: TRBJ2-3
v_call: TRBV6-6
cdr3_length: 14
clone_size: NA
cdr3_aa: CASSYGKSADTQYF

d_call: NA
j_call: TRBJ2-5
v_call: TRBV29-1
cdr3_length: 10
clone_size: NA
cdr3_aa: CSAAAETQYF

d_call: NA
j_call: TRBJ2-5
v_call: TRBV21-1
cdr3_length: 12
clone_size: once
cdr3_aa: CASSPDPWSQYF

d_call: NA
j_call: TRBJ2-3
v_call: TRBV6-1
cdr3_length: 19
clone_size: once
cdr3_aa: CASSDLLLGVDYGTDTQYF

d_call: TRBD1
j_call: TRBJ2-3
v_call: TRBV5-6
cdr3_length: 15
clone_size: NA
cdr3_aa: CASSFSTGRTDTQYF

d_call: NA
j_call: TRBJ2-7
v_call: TRBV6-6
cdr3_length: 13
clone_size: NA
cdr3_aa: CASSYPEGRGQYF

d_call: NA
j_call: TRBJ2-3
v_call: TRBV27
cdr3_length: 16
clone_size: NA
cdr3_aa: CASSFLGVTGADTQYF

d_call: TRBD1
j_call: TRBJ1-6
v_call: TRBV9
cdr3_length: 14
clone_size: NA
cdr3_aa: CASSGTGANSPLHF

d_call: NA
j_call: TRBJ1-1
v_call: TRBV4-3
cdr3_length: 15
clone_size: NA
cdr3_aa: CASSQAGGVNTEAFF